Following are 21 T cell receptor beta chains from one sample sequenced in a study of blood T cell repertoires in COVID-19. Using immunoSEQ multiplex PCR, the repertoire was profiled, and TCRdb retains in-frame clones only, with some absent. The table has some 360,000 clones, approximately 91% seen once. Sequenced sample: PBMCs or T cells enriched from blood (not recorded which). The receptors stem from a woman in her twenties or thirties who had been exposed to COVID-19.

As concerns this clone: Other DNA sequences of this sample code for an identical CDR3. The V call is TRBV28, the J call TRBJ2-7, with D unclear. This CDR3 is 10 amino acids long. V lost 5 bases, J lost 3 bases, and 2 bases lay in between. CDR1 is MDHEN, CDR2 SYDVKM, per germline. Here the CDR3 reads CASSLYEQYF. CDR3 in DNA: TGTGCCAGCAGTCTCTACGAGCAGTACTTC.

This rearrangement joins TRBV28 to TRBJ1-1, with D unclear. This CDR3 is 13 amino acids long. Germline V gene lookup returns CDR1 MDHEN and CDR2 SYDVKM. V gave up 3 bases and J gave up 4 bases, with 9 bases separating them. The DNA for the CDR3 is TGTGCCAGCAGTTTGGCAGATTTCACTGAAGCTTTCTTT. This translates into CASSLADFTEAFF.

This clone has a handful of counts. CDR3 loop: CASSLVAGETQYF. CDR3 DNA: TGTGCCAGCAGCTTGGTGGCGGGAGAGACCCAGTACTTC. The rearrangement uses TRBV5-8 and TRBJ2-5; a possible D gene is TRBD2 (5 bases). V gave up 0 bases and J gave up 4 bases, with 7 bases separating them. Germline CDR1 and CDR2: SGHTS and YDEGEE. This CDR3 region has 13 residues. The whole variable domain, filled in from reference TRBV5-8 and TRBJ2-5, reads EAGVTQSPTHLIKTRGQQATLRCSPISGHTSVYWYQQALGLGLQFLLWYDEGEERNRGNFPPRFSGRQFPNYSSELNVNALELEDSALYLCASSLVAGETQYFGPGTRLLVL.

The rearrangement uses TRBV4-1 and TRBJ2-5, with a weak D call TRBD2 (5 bases). V shed 1 base and J shed 5 bases, with 20 bases lying between them. Germline CDR1 reads MGHRA; CDR2 reads YSYEKL. The CDR3 is made up of 17 amino acids. The CDR3: CASSQGSGIDSYETQYF. The CDR3 DNA follows: TGCGCCAGCAGCCAAGGCTCCGGGATTGATAGCTATGAGACCCAGTACTTC.

The chain employs TRBV11-2 and TRBJ2-7; D is possibly TRBD2 (6 bases). The CDR3 runs to 18 residues. From germline, CDR1 is SGHAT and CDR2 FQNNGV. V dropped 5 bases and J dropped 0 bases, with 23 bases sitting between them. CDR3 sequence (DNA): TGTGCCAGCAGCCGTTCGAGCAAGGGACTGGTTAGCTCCTACGAGCAGTACTTC. Amino acids: CASSRSSKGLVSSYEQYF.

This clone was detected only a few times. The chain uses TRBV28 and TRBJ2-7, with no clear D. V dropped 6 bases and J dropped 5 bases, with 20 bases sitting between them. The length of the CDR3 is 15 residues. Germline CDR1 MDHEN, CDR2 SYDVKM. This chain's CDR3 is CASSPPNVHQDEQYF. CDR3 DNA sequence: TGTGCCAGCAGCCCTCCCAACGTCCACCAGGACGAGCAGTACTTC.

V gene TRBV2 combines with J gene TRBJ2-7; possible D gene TRBD2, 7 bases. The CDR3 is made up of 12 amino acids. Trimming stripped 6 bases from V and 3 bases from J, with 9 bases between. CDR1 SNHLY and CDR2 FYNNEI come from the germline V gene. In nucleotides, the CDR3 is TGTGCCAGCAGGGGGGGGCGCTACGAGCAGTACTTC. Protein: CASRGGRYEQYF.

This rearrangement joins TRBV5-1 to TRBJ2-1, with 9 bases that match TRBD1. Germline assignment: CDR1 SGHRS and CDR2 YFSETQ. V lost 5 bases to trimming and J lost 5 bases; unmatched junction nucleotides: 8. This CDR3 has 15 residues. For the CDR3, the DNA is TGCGCCAGCAGTTACTCCGGGACAGGGCACAATGAGCAGTTCTTC. This sequence encodes CASSYSGTGHNEQFF.

The chain has TRBV27 and TRBJ2-5, with 7 positions matching TRBD2. Germline assignment: CDR1 MNHEY and CDR2 SMNVEV (reference sequence). This CDR3 spans 15 amino acids. The V and J ends lost 0 bases and 5 bases, in that order; junction bases with no gene match: 6. CDR3 bases: TGTGCCAGCAGTTTATCGGCGGGAGTCTGGGAGACCCAGTACTTC. This sequence encodes CASSLSAGVWETQYF.

V and J are TRBV6-5 and TRBJ1-4, with D perhaps TRBD1 (6 bases). The length of the CDR3 is 13 residues. Trimming removed 9 bases from V and 3 bases from J, with 11 bases in between. Germline CDR1 is MNHEY and CDR2 is SVGAGI. CDR3 sequence: CASKQGPNEKLFF. CDR3 coding DNA: TGTGCCAGTAAACAGGGCCCTAATGAAAAACTGTTTTTT.

The chain couples TRBV5-4 to TRBJ2-7, with D tentatively TRBD2 (5 bases). Deletions cut 4 bases from V and 2 bases from J, with 16 bases between. The CDR3 is made up of 15 amino acids. Germline lookup yields CDR1 SGHNT and CDR2 YYREEE (reference sequence). This CDR3 reads CASSLPGPGAYEQYF. In nucleotides, the CDR3 is TGTGCCAGCAGCCTACCCGGGCCCGGGGCCTACGAGCAGTACTTC.

The V call is TRBV4-2, the J call TRBJ1-3, with D perhaps TRBD1 (5 bases). The CDR3 runs to 17 residues. Germline loops: CDR1 LGHNA, CDR2 YNFKEQ. Trimming removed 0 bases at V and 4 bases at J, with 16 bases between. The CDR3 DNA follows: TGTGCCAGCAGCCAAGATAGGGGCGGCTTGGGGGGAAACACCATATATTTT. Its protein product is CASSQDRGGLGGNTIYF.

The chain joins TRBV24-1 to TRBJ2-1; 9 nucleotides align to TRBD2. CDR3 size: 14 residues. Germline V gene lookup returns CDR1 KGHDR and CDR2 SFDVKD. Trimming removed 6 bases from V and 4 bases from J; junction bases left unmatched: 3. The DNA for the CDR3 is TGTGCCACCAGTACTAGCGGGTTTTACAATGAGCAGTTCTTC. It is translated as CATSTSGFYNEQFF.

This clone appeared a single time. V gene TRBV15 combines with J gene TRBJ2-2, with 10 bases aligning to TRBD2. CDR3 size: 16 residues. Germline V gene lookup returns CDR1 LNHNV and CDR2 YYDKDF (reference sequence). The V and J ends lost 0 bases and 7 bases, in that order; junction bases with no gene match: 5. The CDR3 DNA is TGTGCCACCAGCAGAGATACTAGCGGGATCGGCGGGGAGCTGTTTTTT. It yields the protein CATSRDTSGIGGELFF.

The V call is TRBV5-1, the J call TRBJ2-7; 9 bases fit TRBD2. With V trimmed by 8 bases and J by 0 bases, 18 bases remained unmatched. This CDR3 comprises 18 residues. Germline CDR1 and CDR2: SGHRS and YFSETQ. This chain's CDR3 is CASRGGLAGKTSSYEQYF. In nucleotides, the CDR3 is TGCGCCAGTCGAGGAGGGCTAGCGGGAAAAACTAGCTCCTACGAGCAGTACTTC.

The genes are TRBV5-1 and TRBJ1-4; D is uncertain. V was trimmed by 3 bases and J by 8 bases, leaving 14 bases between them. CDR3 size: 14 residues. CDR1 SGHRS and CDR2 YFSETQ come from the germline V gene. The CDR3: CASSSSGYAEKLFF. The CDR3 bases are TGCGCCAGCAGCTCTTCGGGTTATGCGGAAAAACTGTTTTTT.

V gene TRBV25-1 combines with J gene TRBJ2-2, with D possibly TRBD2 on 6 matching bases. There are 15 residues in the CDR3. Germline V gene lookup returns CDR1 MGHDK and CDR2 SYGVNS. V lost 4 bases and J 7 bases, leaving 16 bases between the germline ends. The CDR3 sequence: CASSGTTSAIGELFF. The CDR3 DNA reads as TGTGCCAGCAGTGGGACGACTAGTGCAATCGGGGAGCTGTTTTTT. Full variable domain (remainder filled in from reference TRBV25-1 and TRBJ2-2): EADIYQTPRYLVIGTGKKITLECSQTMGHDKMYWYQQDPGMELHLIHYSYGVNSTEKGDLSSESTVSRIRTEHFPLTLESARPSHTSQYLCASSGTTSAIGELFFGEGSRLTVL.

The sample holds a few counts of this clone. CDR3 region: CASSLGGTIYEQYF. The CDR3 coding sequence is TGCGCCAGCAGCTTGGGGGGGACTATCTACGAGCAGTACTTC. The chain joins TRBV5-1 to TRBJ2-7; 7 bases align to TRBD2. With V trimmed by 0 bases and J by 3 bases, 3 bases remained unmatched. The CDR3 spans 14 residues. Germline V gene data show CDR1 as SGHRS and CDR2 as YFSETQ.

The chain uses TRBV28 and TRBJ2-1; possibly TRBD1 for D (6 bases). Trimming shortened V by 4 bases and J by 5 bases, and 9 bases separated the two germline ends. The CDR3 extends over 13 amino acids. Germline values: CDR1 MDHEN, CDR2 SYDVKM. The CDR3 is CASSSPGDNEQFF. The CDR3 nucleotides are TGTGCCAGCAGTTCCCCAGGGGACAATGAGCAGTTCTTC.

This chain connects TRBV20-1 to TRBJ2-3; weak D call: TRBD2 (6 bases). CDR1 is DFQATT, CDR2 SNEGSKA, per germline (reference sequence). Trimming took 3 bases from V and 3 from J, leaving 16 bases between them. This CDR3 has 15 amino acids. This CDR3 is CSASGGIRGTDTQYF. CDR3 nucleotide sequence: TGCAGTGCTAGTGGCGGGATCCGGGGGACAGATACGCAGTATTTT.

In its sample, this clone was seen once. This chain uses TRBV5-4 with TRBJ2-1; TRBD1 might be the D (5 bases). V was shortened by 5 bases and J by 8 bases, with 11 bases between the two germline ends. The CDR3 consists of 12 residues. Looked up from germline, CDR1 is SGHNT and CDR2 is YYREEE (reference sequence). CDR3 loop: CASRAGSDEQFF. In nucleotides, the CDR3 is TGTGCCAGCAGAGCAGGGTCGGATGAGCAGTTCTTC. Full variable domain (outside the CDR3, taken from reference TRBV5-4 and TRBJ2-1): ETGVTQSPTHLIKTRGQQVTLRCSSQSGHNTVSWYQQALGQGPQFIFQYYREEENGRGNFPPRFSGLQFPNYSSELNVNALELDDSALYLCASRAGSDEQFFGPGTRLTVL.